The rows below give T cell receptor beta chains drawn from one sample of a study of shared clonotypes between healthy human individuals. Profiling relied on immunoSEQ multiplex PCR, and the TCRdb table lists in-frame clones only, not all of them. The sample holds about 2.2 million clones, 90% to 95% seen once. The sample was naive CD8+ T cells from PBMCs. All receptors derive from a man aged 18 to 35 in good health. Some clones in this sample may be carry-over from other donors' samples. The CDR3 runs from the conserved cysteine through the conserved F or W. The D gene is left open where the match is weak. The listing skips clone size in some rows; elsewhere it reads once, few, many or a size class.

TRBD1,TRBJ2-2,TRBV28,NA,CASSLPGQGATGELFF,TGTGCCAGCAGCCTTCCGGGACAGGGGGCTACCGGGGAGCTGTTTTTT
NA,TRBJ1-4,TRBV6-5,NA,CASSYSGEDEKLFF,TGTGCCAGCAGTTACTCTGGGGAAGATGAAAAACTGTTTTTT
NA,TRBJ2-7,TRBV2,NA,CASSARFMDYEQYF,TGTGCCAGCAGTGCCCGGTTTATGGACTACGAGCAGTACTTC
NA,TRBJ2-2,TRBV4-1,NA,CASSLLGVGELFF,TGCGCCAGCAGCCTCCTAGGGGTCGGGGAGCTGTTTTTT
TRBD2,TRBJ2-7,TRBV5-1,NA,CASSLGDWGLAGFEQYF,TGCGCCAGCAGCTTGGGCGATTGGGGACTAGCGGGTTTCGAGCAGTACTTC
NA,TRBJ2-7,TRBV29-1,NA,CSVRQGTYEQYF,TGCAGCGTACGACAAGGGACCTACGAGCAGTACTTC
NA,TRBJ1-4,TRBV2,few,CASSADGTTNEKLFF,TGTGCCAGCAGTGCAGACGGAACAACTAATGAAAAACTGTTTTTT
TRBD1,TRBJ1-1,TRBV4-1,few,CASSKGTANTEAFF,TGCGCCAGCAGCAAGGGGACAGCGAACACTGAAGCTTTCTTT
NA,TRBJ2-2,TRBV14,NA,CASSPSIRSDTGELFF,TGTGCCAGCAGCCCTTCGATACGGAGCGACACCGGGGAGCTGTTTTTT
NA,TRBJ2-1,TRBV10-1,NA,CASSGGLNEQFF,TGCGCCAGCAGCGGCGGGCTCAATGAGCAGTTCTTC
TRBD1,TRBJ1-1,TRBV28,once,CASSPQAGTGEAFF,TGTGCCAGCAGTCCTCAGGCGGGGACAGGTGAAGCTTTCTTT
NA,TRBJ2-7,TRBV6-1,NA,CASSWASSYEQYF,TGTGCCAGCAGCTGGGCGAGCTCCTACGAGCAGTACTTC
NA,TRBJ1-5,TRBV7-2,NA,CASSLEGVVRYQPQHF,TGTGCCAGCAGCTTAGAGGGGGTGGTAAGGTATCAGCCCCAGCATTTT
TRBD1,TRBJ2-7,TRBV25-1,NA,CASSEGAGGTYEQYF,TGTGCCAGCAGTGAGGGGGCAGGGGGAACGTACGAGCAGTACTTC
TRBD2,TRBJ2-1,TRBV9,NA,CASSVALAGGFNEQFF,TGTGCCAGCAGCGTAGCCCTAGCGGGAGGGTTCAATGAGCAGTTCTTC
TRBD1,TRBJ2-7,TRBV2,NA,CASSGGTVFYEQYF,TGTGCCAGCAGTGGAGGGACAGTGTTCTACGAGCAGTACTTC
TRBD2,TRBJ2-1,TRBV2,NA,CATPGLVANEQFF,TGTGCCACTCCGGGACTAGTCGCCAATGAGCAGTTCTTC
NA,TRBJ2-1,TRBV2,NA,CASSEAEGRSSYNEQFF,TGTGCCAGCAGTGAAGCGGAAGGGAGGAGCTCCTACAATGAGCAGTTCTTC
NA,TRBJ2-1,TRBV27,NA,CASSLSTAPNEQFF,TGTGCCAGCAGTTTATCTACAGCGCCCAATGAGCAGTTCTTC
TRBD2,TRBJ2-7,TRBV7-8,NA,CASSLGLAGALTYEQYF,TGTGCCAGCAGCTTAGGGCTAGCGGGAGCGCTGACATACGAGCAGTACTTC
TRBD1,TRBJ2-7,TRBV23-1,NA,CASSQAGTGGYEQYF,TGCGCCAGCAGTCAAGCCGGGACAGGGGGATACGAGCAGTACTTC
TRBD2,TRBJ2-1,TRBV7-3,NA,CASSLLAGGEQFF,TGTGCCAGCAGCTTACTAGCGGGGGGTGAGCAGTTCTTC
TRBD2,TRBJ2-1,TRBV9,once,CASSPSGGRGNEQFF,TGTGCCAGCAGCCCCAGCGGGGGGCGGGGGAATGAGCAGTTCTTC
TRBD1,TRBJ2-7,TRBV5-5,NA,CASSQWDSPLEQYF,TGTGCCAGCAGCCAGTGGGACAGCCCCTTGGAGCAGTACTTC
NA,TRBJ1-3,TRBV15,NA,CATSRVPEGFRLTGNTIYF,TGTGCCACCAGCAGAGTCCCGGAGGGATTTAGACTTACTGGAAACACCATATATTTT
NA,TRBJ2-1,TRBV11-3,NA,CASSLRGSSYNEQFF,TGTGCCAGCAGCTTACGAGGGAGCTCCTACAATGAGCAGTTCTTC
TRBD1,TRBJ1-1,TRBV7-9,NA,CATSPKTVTGATTEAFF,TGTGCCACCTCTCCGAAAACCGTAACAGGGGCCACCACTGAAGCTTTCTTT
NA,TRBJ1-1,TRBV27,NA,CASSFAGTEAFF,TGTGCCAGCAGTTTCGCGGGCACTGAAGCTTTCTTT